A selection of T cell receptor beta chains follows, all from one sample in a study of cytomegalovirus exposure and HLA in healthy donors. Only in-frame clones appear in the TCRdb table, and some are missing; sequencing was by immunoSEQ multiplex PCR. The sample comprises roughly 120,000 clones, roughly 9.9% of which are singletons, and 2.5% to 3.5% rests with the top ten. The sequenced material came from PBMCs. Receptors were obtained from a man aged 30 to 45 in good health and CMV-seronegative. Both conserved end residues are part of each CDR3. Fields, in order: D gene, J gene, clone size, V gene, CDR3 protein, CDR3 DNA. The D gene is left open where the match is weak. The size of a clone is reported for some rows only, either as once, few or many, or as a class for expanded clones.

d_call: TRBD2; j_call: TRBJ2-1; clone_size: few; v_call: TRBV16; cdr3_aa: CASSPPGGGGEQFF; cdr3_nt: TGTGCCAGCAGCCCTCCGGGGGGAGGTGGTGAGCAGTTCTTC
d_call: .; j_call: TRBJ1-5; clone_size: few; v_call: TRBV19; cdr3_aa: CASSIRGQPQHF; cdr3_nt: TGTGCCAGTAGTATAAGGGGGCAGCCCCAGCATTTT
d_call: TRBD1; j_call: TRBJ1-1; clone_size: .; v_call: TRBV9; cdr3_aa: CASSELGQGRNTEAFF; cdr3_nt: TGTGCCAGCAGCGAGTTGGGACAGGGGCGAAACACTGAAGCTTTCTTT
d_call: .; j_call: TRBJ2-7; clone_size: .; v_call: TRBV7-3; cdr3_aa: CASSLGLGGYEQYF; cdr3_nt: TGTGCCAGCAGCTTAGGGCTAGGAGGCTACGAGCAGTACTTC
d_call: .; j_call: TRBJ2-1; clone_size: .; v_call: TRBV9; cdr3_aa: CASSVTGRPSYNEQFF; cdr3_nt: TGTGCCAGCAGCGTGACGGGAAGGCCCTCCTACAATGAGCAGTTCTTC
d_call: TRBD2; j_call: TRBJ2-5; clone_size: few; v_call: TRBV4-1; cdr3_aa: CASSQESGGAGVQETQYF; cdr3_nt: TGCGCCAGCAGCCAGGAGAGCGGGGGGGCCGGAGTCCAAGAGACCCAGTACTTC
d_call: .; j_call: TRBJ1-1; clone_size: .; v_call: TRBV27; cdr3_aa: CASTIGVGEAFF; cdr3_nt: TGTGCAAGCACCATAGGGGTGGGTGAAGCTTTCTTT
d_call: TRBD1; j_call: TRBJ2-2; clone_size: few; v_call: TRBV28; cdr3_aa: CASSSGGPNTGELFF; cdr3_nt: TGTGCCAGCAGTTCAGGGGGCCCGAACACCGGGGAGCTGTTTTTT
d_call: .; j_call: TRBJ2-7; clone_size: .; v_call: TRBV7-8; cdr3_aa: CASSPWRALYEQYF; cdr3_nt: TGTGCCAGCAGCCCCTGGCGGGCCCTCTACGAGCAGTACTTC
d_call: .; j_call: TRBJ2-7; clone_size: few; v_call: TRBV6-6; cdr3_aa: CASSQTNEQYF; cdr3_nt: TGTGCCAGCAGTCAAACAAACGAGCAGTACTTC
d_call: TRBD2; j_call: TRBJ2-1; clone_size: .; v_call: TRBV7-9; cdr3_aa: CASSSPGLAPSYNEQFF; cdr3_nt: TGTGCCAGCAGCTCCCCCGGACTAGCCCCATCCTACAATGAGCAGTTCTTC
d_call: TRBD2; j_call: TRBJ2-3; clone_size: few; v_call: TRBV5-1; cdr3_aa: CASSGEGSDTQYF; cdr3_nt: TGCGCCAGCAGCGGGGAGGGATCAGATACGCAGTATTTT
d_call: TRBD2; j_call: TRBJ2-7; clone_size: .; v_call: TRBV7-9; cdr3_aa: CASSLAERGALYEQYF; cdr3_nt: TGTGCCAGCAGCTTAGCGGAGCGGGGGGCCCTCTACGAGCAGTACTTC
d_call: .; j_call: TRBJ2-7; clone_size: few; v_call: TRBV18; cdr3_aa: CASSPGSYEQYF; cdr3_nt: TGTGCCAGCTCACCGGGGAGTTACGAGCAGTACTTC
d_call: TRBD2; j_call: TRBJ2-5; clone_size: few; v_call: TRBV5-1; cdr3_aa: CASTKGLAAQETQYF; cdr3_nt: TGCGCCAGCACAAAGGGACTAGCTGCACAAGAGACCCAGTACTTC
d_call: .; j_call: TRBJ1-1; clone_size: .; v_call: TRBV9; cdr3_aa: CASSLDSRSAEAFF; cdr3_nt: TGTGCCAGCAGCTTGGACAGTCGGAGTGCTGAAGCTTTCTTT
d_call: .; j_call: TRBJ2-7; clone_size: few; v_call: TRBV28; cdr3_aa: CASSGTLQYF; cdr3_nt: TGTGCCAGCAGCGGGACACTGCAGTACTTC
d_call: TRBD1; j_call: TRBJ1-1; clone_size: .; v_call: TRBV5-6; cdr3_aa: CASRDRPTQGTEAFF; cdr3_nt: TGTGCCAGCCGGGACAGGCCAACCCAGGGGACTGAAGCTTTCTTT
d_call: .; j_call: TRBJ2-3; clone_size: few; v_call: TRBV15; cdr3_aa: CATSRDRGQGTDTQYF; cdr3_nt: TGTGCCACCAGCAGAGACAGGGGCCAGGGCACAGATACGCAGTATTTT
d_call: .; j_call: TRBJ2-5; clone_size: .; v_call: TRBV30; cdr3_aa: CAWRRGAGARETQYF; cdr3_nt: TGTGCCTGGAGACGGGGGGCGGGGGCCAGGGAGACCCAGTACTTC
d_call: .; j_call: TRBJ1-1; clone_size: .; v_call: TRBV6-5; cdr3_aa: CASSYTTGTTEAFF; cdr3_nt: TGTGCCAGCAGTTACACAACAGGGACCACTGAAGCTTTCTTT
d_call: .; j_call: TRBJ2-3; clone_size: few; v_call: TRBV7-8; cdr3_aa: CASSSDPRGDTQYF; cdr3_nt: TGTGCCAGCAGCTCGGACCCACGGGGTGATACGCAGTATTTT
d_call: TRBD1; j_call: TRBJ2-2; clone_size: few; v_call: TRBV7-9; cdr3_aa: CASSLAQGATGELFF; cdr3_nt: TGTGCCAGCAGCTTAGCGCAGGGGGCCACCGGGGAGCTGTTTTTT
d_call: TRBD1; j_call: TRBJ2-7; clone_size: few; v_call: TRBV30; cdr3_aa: CAWSGGTGVYEQYF; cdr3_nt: TGTGCCTGGAGCGGAGGGACAGGGGTGTACGAGCAGTACTTC
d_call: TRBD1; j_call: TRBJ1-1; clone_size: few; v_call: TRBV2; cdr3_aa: CASRMDRGNTEAFF; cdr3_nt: TGTGCCAGCCGAATGGACAGGGGGAACACTGAAGCTTTCTTT
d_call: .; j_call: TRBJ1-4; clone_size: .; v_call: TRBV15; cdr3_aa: CATSRDRVANEKLFF; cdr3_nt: TGTGCCACCAGCAGAGACAGGGTTGCTAATGAAAAACTGTTTTTT
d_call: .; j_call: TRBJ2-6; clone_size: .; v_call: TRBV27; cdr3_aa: CASSLWAQHSGANVLTF; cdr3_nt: TGTGCCAGCAGTTTATGGGCCCAGCACTCTGGGGCCAACGTCCTGACTTTC
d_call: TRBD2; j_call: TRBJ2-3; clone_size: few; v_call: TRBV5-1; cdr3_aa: CASSIETSVSTSDTQYF; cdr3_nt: TGCGCCAGCAGCATCGAGACTAGCGTGAGCACATCAGATACGCAGTATTTT
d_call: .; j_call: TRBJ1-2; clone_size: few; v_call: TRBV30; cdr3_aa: CAWSTAGFGYTF; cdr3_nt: TGTGCCTGGAGTACTGCAGGGTTTGGCTACACCTTC
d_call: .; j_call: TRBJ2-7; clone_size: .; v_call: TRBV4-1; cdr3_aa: CASSRLVFAEQYF; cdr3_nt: TGCGCCAGCAGCCGCCTAGTGTTTGCCGAGCAGTACTTC
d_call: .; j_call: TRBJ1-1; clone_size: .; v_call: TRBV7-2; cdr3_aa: CASSERGRNEAFF; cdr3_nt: TGTGCCAGCAGCGAAAGGGGAAGGAATGAAGCTTTCTTT
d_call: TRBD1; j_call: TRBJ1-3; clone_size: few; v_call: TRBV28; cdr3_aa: CASRETGVSGNTIYF; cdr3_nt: TGTGCCAGCAGGGAAACAGGGGTCTCTGGAAACACCATATATTTT
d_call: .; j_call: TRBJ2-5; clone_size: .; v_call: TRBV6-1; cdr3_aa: CASSEAILTGAGEQYF; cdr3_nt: TGTGCCAGCAGTGAAGCTATTTTGACTGGGGCCGGAGAGCAGTACTTC
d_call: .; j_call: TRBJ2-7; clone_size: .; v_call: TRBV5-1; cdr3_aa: CASSTRGGLDYEQYF; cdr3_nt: TGCGCCAGCAGCACCAGGGGTGGGCTCGACTACGAGCAGTACTTC
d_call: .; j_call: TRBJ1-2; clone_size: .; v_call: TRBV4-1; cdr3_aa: CASSQAGVGVDYGYTF; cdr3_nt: TGCGCCAGCAGCCAAGCTGGGGTAGGGGTTGACTATGGCTACACCTTC
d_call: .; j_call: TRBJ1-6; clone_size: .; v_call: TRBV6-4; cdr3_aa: CASSTGSNSPLHF; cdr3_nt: TGTGCCAGCAGTACAGGGTCCAATTCACCCCTCCACTTT
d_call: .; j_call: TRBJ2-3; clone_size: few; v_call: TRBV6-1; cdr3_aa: CASSGLLVADGTDTQYF; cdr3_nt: TGTGCCAGCAGTGGTTTATTAGTAGCGGATGGGACAGATACGCAGTATTTT
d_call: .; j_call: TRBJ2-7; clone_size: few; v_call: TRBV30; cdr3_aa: CAWSETAYEQYF; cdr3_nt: TGTGCCTGGAGCGAGACAGCCTACGAGCAGTACTTC
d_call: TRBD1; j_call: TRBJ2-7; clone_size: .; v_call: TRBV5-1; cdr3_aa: CASSSGQPSYEQYF; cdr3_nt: TGCGCCAGCAGCTCGGGACAGCCATCCTACGAGCAGTACTTC
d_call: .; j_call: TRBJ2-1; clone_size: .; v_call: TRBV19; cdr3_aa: CASRSSRGSYNEQFF; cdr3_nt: TGTGCCAGTAGGTCCTCGAGAGGCTCCTACAATGAGCAGTTCTTC
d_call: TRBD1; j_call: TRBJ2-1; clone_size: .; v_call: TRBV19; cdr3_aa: CASSSWDRPSSYNEQFF; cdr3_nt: TGTGCCAGTAGTAGCTGGGACAGGCCAAGCTCCTACAATGAGCAGTTCTTC
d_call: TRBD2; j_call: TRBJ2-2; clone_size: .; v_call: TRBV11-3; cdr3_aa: CASSSRLAGALGELFF; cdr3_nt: TGTGCCAGCAGCTCCAGACTAGCGGGAGCCCTCGGGGAGCTGTTTTTT
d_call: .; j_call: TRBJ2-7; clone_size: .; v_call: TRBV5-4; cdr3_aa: CASSSAGQKSYEQYF; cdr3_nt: TGTGCCAGCAGCTCGGCGGGACAGAAGTCCTACGAGCAGTACTTC
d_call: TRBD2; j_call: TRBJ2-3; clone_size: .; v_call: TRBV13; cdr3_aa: CAGSYLAGGPDTQYF; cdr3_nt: TGTGCCGGCAGCTATCTAGCGGGGGGGCCAGATACGCAGTATTTT
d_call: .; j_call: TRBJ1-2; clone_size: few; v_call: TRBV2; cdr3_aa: CASSEATAYGYTF; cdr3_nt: TGTGCCAGCAGTGAAGCGACAGCTTATGGCTACACCTTC
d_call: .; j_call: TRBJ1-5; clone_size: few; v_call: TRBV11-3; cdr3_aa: CASSLGSRPQHF; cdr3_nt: TGTGCCAGCAGCTTAGGAAGCCGGCCCCAGCATTTT